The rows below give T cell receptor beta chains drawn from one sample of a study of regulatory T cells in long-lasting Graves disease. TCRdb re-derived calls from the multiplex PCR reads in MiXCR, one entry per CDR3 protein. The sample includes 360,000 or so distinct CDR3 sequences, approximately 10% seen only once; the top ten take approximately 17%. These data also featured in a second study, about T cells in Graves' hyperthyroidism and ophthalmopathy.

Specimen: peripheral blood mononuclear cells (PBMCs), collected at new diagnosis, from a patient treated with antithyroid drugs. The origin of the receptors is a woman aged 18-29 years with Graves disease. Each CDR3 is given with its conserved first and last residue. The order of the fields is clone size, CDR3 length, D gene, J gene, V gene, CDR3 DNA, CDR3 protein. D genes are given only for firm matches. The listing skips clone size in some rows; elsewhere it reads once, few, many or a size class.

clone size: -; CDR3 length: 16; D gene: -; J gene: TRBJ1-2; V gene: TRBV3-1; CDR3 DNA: TGTGCCAGCAGCCGGGGAGAGAGGGGCGTCGACTATGGCTACACCTTC; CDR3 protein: CASSRGERGVDYGYTF
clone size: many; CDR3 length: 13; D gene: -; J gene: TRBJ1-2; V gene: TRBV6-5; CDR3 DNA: TGTGCCAGCAGTTACCAGGGACTCTATGGCTACACCTTC; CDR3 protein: CASSYQGLYGYTF
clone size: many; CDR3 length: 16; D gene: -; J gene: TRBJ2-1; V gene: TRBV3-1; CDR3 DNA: TGTGCCAGCAGCCAAGTTGGCGGAGTCTCCTACAATGAGCAGTTCTTC; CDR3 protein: CASSQVGGVSYNEQFF
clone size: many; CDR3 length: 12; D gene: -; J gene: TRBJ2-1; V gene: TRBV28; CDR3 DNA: TGTGCCAGCGGGGATAGGGGCAATGAGCAGTTCTTC; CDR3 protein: CASGDRGNEQFF
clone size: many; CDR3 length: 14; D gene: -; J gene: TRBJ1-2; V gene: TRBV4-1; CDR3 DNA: TGCGCCAGCAGCCATGGGGGAAAGCTTGGTGGCTACACCTTC; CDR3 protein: CASSHGGKLGGYTF
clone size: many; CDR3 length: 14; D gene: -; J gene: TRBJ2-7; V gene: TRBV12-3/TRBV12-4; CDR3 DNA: TGTGCCAGCAGTCCATGGGAGAATTACTACGAGCAGTACTTC; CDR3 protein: CASSPWENYYEQYF
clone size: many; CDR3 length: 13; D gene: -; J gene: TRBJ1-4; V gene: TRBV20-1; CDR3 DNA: TGCAGTGCTAGTAGTGCAACTAATGAAAAACTGTTTTTT; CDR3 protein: CSASSATNEKLFF
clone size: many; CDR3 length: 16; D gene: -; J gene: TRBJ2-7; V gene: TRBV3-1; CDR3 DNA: TGTGCCAGCAGCCAAGGGAATCCTGAACTACCCTACGAGCAGTACTTC; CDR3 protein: CASSQGNPELPYEQYF
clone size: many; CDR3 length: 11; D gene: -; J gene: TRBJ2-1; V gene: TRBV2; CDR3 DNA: TGTGCCAGCAGATCCTACAATGAGCAGTTCTTC; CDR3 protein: CASRSYNEQFF
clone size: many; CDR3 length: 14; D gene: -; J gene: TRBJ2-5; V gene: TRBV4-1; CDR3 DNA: TGCGCCAGCAGCCAAGTTGGGGCAGAGGAGACCCAGTACTTC; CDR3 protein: CASSQVGAEETQYF
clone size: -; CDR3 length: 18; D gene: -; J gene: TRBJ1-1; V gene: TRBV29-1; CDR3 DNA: TGCAGCGTTGAAGTGGGGCGAAAGGAGGGCTTCATGAACACTGAAGCTTTCTTT; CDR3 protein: CSVEVGRKEGFMNTEAFF
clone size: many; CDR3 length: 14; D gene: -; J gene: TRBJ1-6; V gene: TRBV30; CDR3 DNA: TGTGCCTGGACTGAAGACGCCGGGGGTTCACCCCTCCACTTT; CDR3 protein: CAWTEDAGGSPLHF
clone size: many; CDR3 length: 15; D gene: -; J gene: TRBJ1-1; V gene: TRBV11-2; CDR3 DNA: TGTGCCAGCAGAAAAGGGTTAGGAAAGAACACTGAAGCTTTCTTT; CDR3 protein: CASRKGLGKNTEAFF
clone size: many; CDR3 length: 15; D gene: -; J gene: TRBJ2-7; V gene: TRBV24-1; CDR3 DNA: TGTGCCAAGTCAGGGGGGGACAGCTATACCTACGAGCAGTACTTC; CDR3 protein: CAKSGGDSYTYEQYF
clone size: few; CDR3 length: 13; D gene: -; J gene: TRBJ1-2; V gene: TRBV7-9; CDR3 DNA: TGTGCCAGCAGCCGGACCTCCAACTATGGCTACACCTTC; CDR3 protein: CASSRTSNYGYTF
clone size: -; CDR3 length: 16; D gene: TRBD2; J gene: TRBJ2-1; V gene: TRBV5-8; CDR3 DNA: TGTGCCAGCAGCAATTTCCTAGCGGGAGTTAGCTATGAGCAGTTCTTC; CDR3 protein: CASSNFLAGVSYEQFF
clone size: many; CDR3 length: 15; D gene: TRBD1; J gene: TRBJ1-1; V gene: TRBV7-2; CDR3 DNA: TGTGCCAGCAGCCCCCCCCTTGGACAGGGAACTGAAGCTTTCTTT; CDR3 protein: CASSPPLGQGTEAFF
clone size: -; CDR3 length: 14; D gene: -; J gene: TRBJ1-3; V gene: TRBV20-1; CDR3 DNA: TGCAGTGCTAAAGTGACGCGAGATATAAACACCATATATTTT; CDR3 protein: CSAKVTRDINTIYF
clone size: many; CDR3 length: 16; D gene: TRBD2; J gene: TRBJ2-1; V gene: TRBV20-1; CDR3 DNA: TGCAGTGCCACGAGAGCTGTAGCGGGATGGTACAATGAGCAGTTCTTC; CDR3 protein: CSATRAVAGWYNEQFF
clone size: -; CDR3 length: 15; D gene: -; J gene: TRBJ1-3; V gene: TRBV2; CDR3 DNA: TGTGCCAGCAGTGAGGACAGTTTCTCTGGAAACACCATATATTTT; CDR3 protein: CASSEDSFSGNTIYF
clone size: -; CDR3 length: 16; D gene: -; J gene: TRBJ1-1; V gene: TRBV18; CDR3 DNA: TGTGCCAGCTCCCCTTCTGAAATCCTCGGGAACACTGAAGCTTTCTTT; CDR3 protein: CASSPSEILGNTEAFF
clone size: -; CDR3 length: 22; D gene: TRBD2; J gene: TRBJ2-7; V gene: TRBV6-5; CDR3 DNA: TGTGCCAGCAGTTACGGGAACCTACCTTGGGGACTAGCTCCGAGTGCCCCCTACGAGCAGTACTTC; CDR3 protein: CASSYGNLPWGLAPSAPYEQYF
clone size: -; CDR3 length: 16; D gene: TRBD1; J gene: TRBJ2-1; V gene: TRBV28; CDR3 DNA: TGTGCCAGCAATGAACCCGGGACAGGGGACTACAATGAGCAGTTCTTC; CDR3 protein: CASNEPGTGDYNEQFF
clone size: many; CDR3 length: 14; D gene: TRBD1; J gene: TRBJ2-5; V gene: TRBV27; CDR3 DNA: TGTGCCAGCAGTTTAGGACAGGGATACGAGACCCAGTACTTC; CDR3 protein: CASSLGQGYETQYF
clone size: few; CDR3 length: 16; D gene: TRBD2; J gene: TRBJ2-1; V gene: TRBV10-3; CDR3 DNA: TGTGCCACCAAGGGACTAGCGGGAGATCTGCACAATGAGCAGTTCTTC; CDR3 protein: CATKGLAGDLHNEQFF
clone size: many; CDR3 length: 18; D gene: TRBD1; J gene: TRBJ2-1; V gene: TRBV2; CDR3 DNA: TGTGCCAGCAGTGAAGCGACAGGGGGAACTCCAACCTACAATGAGCAGTTCTTC; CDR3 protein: CASSEATGGTPTYNEQFF
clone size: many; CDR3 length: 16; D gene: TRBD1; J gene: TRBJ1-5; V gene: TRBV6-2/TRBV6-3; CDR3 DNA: TGTGCCAGCAGGTCTCTACAGGGGGCAGGTAATCAGCCCCAGCATTTT; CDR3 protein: CASRSLQGAGNQPQHF
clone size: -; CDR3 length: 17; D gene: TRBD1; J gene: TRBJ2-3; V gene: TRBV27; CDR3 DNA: TGTGCCAGCAGCCAGGGTCCCGGGACAGGTATCAGTGATACGCAGTATTTT; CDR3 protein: CASSQGPGTGISDTQYF
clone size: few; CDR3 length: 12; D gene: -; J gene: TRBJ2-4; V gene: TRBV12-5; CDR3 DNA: TGTGCTAGTGGCAAAGAACAGGGCCGTCTAGACTTC; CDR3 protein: CASGKEQGRLDF
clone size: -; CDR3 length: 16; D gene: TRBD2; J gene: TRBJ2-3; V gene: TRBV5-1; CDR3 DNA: TGCGCCAGCAGCTTCGGACTAGCGGGATTACTAGATACGCAGTATTTT; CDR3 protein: CASSFGLAGLLDTQYF
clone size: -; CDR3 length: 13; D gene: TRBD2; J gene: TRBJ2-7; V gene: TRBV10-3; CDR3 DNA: TGTGCCTGCCGGGGGGGGGCGGCCGGCGAGCAGTACTTC; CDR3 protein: CACRGGAAGEQYF
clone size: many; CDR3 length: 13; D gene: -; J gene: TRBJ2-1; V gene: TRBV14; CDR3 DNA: TGTGCCAGCAGTCTCCCTGAACACAATGAGCAGTTCTTC; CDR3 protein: CASSLPEHNEQFF